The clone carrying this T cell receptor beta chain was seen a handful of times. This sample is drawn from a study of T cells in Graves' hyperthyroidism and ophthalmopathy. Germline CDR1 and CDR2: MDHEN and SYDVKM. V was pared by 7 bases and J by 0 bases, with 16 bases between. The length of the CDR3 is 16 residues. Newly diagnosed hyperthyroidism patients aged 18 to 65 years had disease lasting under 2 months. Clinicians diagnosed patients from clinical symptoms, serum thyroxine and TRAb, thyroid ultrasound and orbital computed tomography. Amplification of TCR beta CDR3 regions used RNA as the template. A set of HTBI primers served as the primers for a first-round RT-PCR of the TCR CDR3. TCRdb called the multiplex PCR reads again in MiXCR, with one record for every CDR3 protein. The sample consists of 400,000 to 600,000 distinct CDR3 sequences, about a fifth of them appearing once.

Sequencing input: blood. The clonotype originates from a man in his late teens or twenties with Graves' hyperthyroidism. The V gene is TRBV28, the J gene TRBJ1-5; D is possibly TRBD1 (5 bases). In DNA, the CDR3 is TGTGCCAGCACCCCTGGTGACAGCGATAGCAATCAGCCCCAGCATTTT. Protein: CASTPGDSDSNQPQHF.